The 23 T cell receptor beta chains in this list originate from one sample, sequenced in a study of cytomegalovirus exposure and HLA in healthy donors. The PCR made use of 60 Vbeta and 13 Jbeta primers. TCRdb keeps only in-frame clones here, not all; method: immunoSEQ multiplex PCR. The table shows some 140,000 clones, with approximately 80% occurring only once. The sample comprised PBMCs. All receptors derive from a woman in her sixties in good health and CMV-seronegative.

The chain recombines TRBV19 with TRBJ2-5, with 10 bases lining up with TRBD2. V shed 4 bases, J shed 1 base, and the junction held 6 bases outside the gene matches. The CDR3 has 16 amino acids. Germline V CDR1 and CDR2: LNHDA, SQIVND (reference sequence). CDR3 protein: CASSKRGGNFQETQYF. CDR3 in DNA: TGTGCCAGTAGTAAGCGGGGGGGTAATTTCCAAGAGACCCAGTACTTC.

This clone was seen only a few times. J is TRBJ2-6 and V is TRBV5-1; possibly TRBD2 for D (5 bases). The CDR3 loop spans 16 amino acids. V dropped 4 bases and J dropped 0 bases, with 11 bases sitting between them. The germline gives CDR1 SGHRS, CDR2 YFSETQ. As DNA, the CDR3 is TGCGCCAGCAGCAGAGACGGGGACTCTGGGGCCAACGTCCTGACTTTC. Its protein product is CASSRDGDSGANVLTF. Filled out from reference TRBV5-1 and TRBJ2-6, the complete variable domain reads KAGVTQTPRYLIKTRGQQVTLSCSPISGHRSVSWYQQTPGQGLQFLFEYFSETQRNKGNFPGRFSGRQFSNSRSEMNVSTLELGDSALYLCASSRDGDSGANVLTFGAGSRLTVL.

The chain is built from TRBV9 and TRBJ2-1; D gene unclear. Between the trimmed V and J ends, which lost 0 bases and 8 bases, there was a span of 15 bases. This CDR3 contains 15 residues. Germline V lookup: CDR1 SGDLS, CDR2 YYNGEE. CDR3 DNA sequence: TGTGCCAGCAGCGTAGCTCCTCAGGTAGGATATGAGCAGTTCTTC. Its translation is CASSVAPQVGYEQFF.

This clone was seen more than once but under ten times. The chain combines TRBV28 with TRBJ1-1; TRBD1 matches 9 bases. The J segment lost 5 bases and the V segment lost 9 bases, leaving 10 bases of the junction unmatched. This CDR3 comprises 14 residues. Germline V gives CDR1 MDHEN, CDR2 SYDVKM. The CDR3 DNA follows: TGTGCCAGTGCGACAGGGGGGGTCGGGACTGAAGCTTTCTTT. Translating it yields CASATGGVGTEAFF.

The V call is TRBV27, the J call TRBJ2-2, with 7 bases fitting TRBD1. The CDR3 consists of 16 residues. CDR1 and CDR2 (germline): MNHEY, SMNVEV (reference sequence). The junction had 13 bases not matched to a gene; V was cut back by 5 bases and J by 7 bases. CDR3 nucleotide sequence: TGTGCCAGCAGTCACAGGGGCGGGTCGAATCTCGGGGAGCTGTTTTTT. Translating gives CASSHRGGSNLGELFF.

This clone was counted only a few times. The chain employs TRBV5-6 and TRBJ2-1; 13 bases fit TRBD2. CDR1 SGHDT and CDR2 YYEEEE come from the germline V gene. This CDR3 has 15 amino acids. Germline trimming cut 4 bases from V and 7 bases from J; bases unmatched to any gene: 5. The CDR3 protein is CASSDPGLAGNEQFF. In nucleotides, the CDR3 is TGTGCCAGCAGCGACCCGGGACTAGCGGGGAATGAGCAGTTCTTC.

This clone was recorded once. This chain connects TRBV6-1 to TRBJ1-2; D is undetermined. CDR1 is MNHNS, CDR2 SASEGT, per germline. The germline V and J ends were trimmed by 8 bases and 4 bases, with 11 bases remaining between them. This CDR3 spans 12 amino acids. The CDR3 coding sequence is TGTGCCAGCGGGCCGACGGCCTATGGCTACACCTTC. Its protein product is CASGPTAYGYTF.

The genes are TRBV27 and TRBJ2-2; TRBD1 might be the D (5 bases). The CDR3 is 15 residues long. Germline CDR1 is MNHEY and CDR2 is SMNVEV (reference sequence). Trimming took 7 bases from V and 0 from J, leaving 12 bases between them. CDR3 region: CASNPTEPNTGELFF. CDR3 sequence (DNA): TGTGCCAGCAACCCGACAGAACCGAACACCGGGGAGCTGTTTTTT.

The chain combines TRBV19 with TRBJ1-1, with unresolved D. Germline assignment: CDR1 LNHDA and CDR2 SQIVND (reference sequence). Trimming removed 7 bases at V and 0 bases at J, with 12 bases between. CDR3 size: 14 residues. The CDR3 loop is CASTRSGMNTEAFF. The CDR3 DNA sequence: TGTGCCAGTACCCGGAGCGGTATGAACACTGAAGCTTTCTTT.

This clone was seen only a few times. V is TRBV4-1 and J is TRBJ2-7; the D is unclear. V lost 3 bases to trimming and J lost 3 bases, with 9 bases between them. Germline-derived CDR1 and CDR2 are MGHRA and YSYEKL. CDR3 length equals 13 residues. CDR3 coding DNA: TGCGCCAGCAGCCACTTACTCGTCTACGAGCAGTACTTC. This encodes CASSHLLVYEQYF.

The V call is TRBV18, the J call TRBJ1-1, with a possible D match to TRBD1 (6 bases). CDR3 length equals 14 residues. In germline, CDR1 is KGHSH, CDR2 LQKENI. Trimming took off 4 bases at V and 1 base at J, with 10 bases between the two ends. CDR3 in DNA: TGTGCCAGCTCACGGGGACACCAGAACACTGAAGCTTTCTTT. The encoded protein is CASSRGHQNTEAFF. Full variable domain (outside the CDR3, taken from reference TRBV18 and TRBJ1-1): NAGVMQNPRHLVRRRGQEARLRCSPMKGHSHVYWYRQLPEEGLKFMVYLQKENIIDESGMPKERFSAEFPKEGPSILRIQQVVRGDSAAYFCASSRGHQNTEAFFGQGTRLTVV.

This clone was seen repeatedly, ten times or more. The gene calls are TRBV13 and TRBJ1-1, with 10 positions matching TRBD1. The CDR3 spans 14 residues. J was trimmed by 3 bases and V by 3 bases; bases with no gene match: 1. From germline, CDR1 is PRHDT and CDR2 FYEKMQ (reference sequence). CDR3 region: CASSFGTGDTEAFF. CDR3 DNA: TGTGCCAGCAGCTTTGGGACAGGGGACACTGAAGCTTTCTTT.

The rearrangement links TRBV19 to TRBJ1-1; a possible D gene is TRBD1 (6 bases). V lost 8 bases and J 1 base, leaving 14 bases between the germline ends. Germline V gives CDR1 LNHDA, CDR2 SQIVND (reference sequence). The CDR3 has 14 amino acids. CDR3 DNA sequence: TGTGCCAGTTTTACAGGGCAGGGGAACACTGAAGCTTTCTTT. Its translation is CASFTGQGNTEAFF.

The chain carries TRBV15 and TRBJ2-1, with a possible D match to TRBD2 (6 bases). The germline gives CDR1 LNHNV, CDR2 YYDKDF (reference sequence). Between the trimmed V and J ends, which lost 6 bases and 8 bases, there was a span of 14 bases. The CDR3 extends over 13 amino acids. DNA for the CDR3: TGTGCCACCAGTATACTAGCCTGGCATGAGCAGTTCTTC. Amino acids: CATSILAWHEQFF.

The V gene is TRBV28, the J gene TRBJ1-2, with a weak D call TRBD1 (5 bases). The CDR3 sequence is 15 residues long. Trimming took off 3 bases at V and 0 bases at J, with 11 bases between the two ends. The V gene's germline CDR1 is MDHEN and CDR2 SYDVKM. CDR3 bases: TGTGCCAGCAGTTTCCCTTCGACAGCTAACTATGGCTACACCTTC. Translating it yields CASSFPSTANYGYTF.

The chain links TRBV5-4 to TRBJ2-5; weak D call: TRBD1 (5 bases). The closer fit of TRBJ2-7 to the DNA end suggests the J call may be wrong. CDR1 is SGHNT and CDR2 is YYREEE in the germline V gene (reference sequence). The CDR3 spans 14 residues. The CDR3 bases are TGTGCCAGCAGCTTGGGGATACAGGCCTACGAGCAGTACTTC. It is translated as CASSLGIQAYEQYF.

The chain combines TRBV5-1 with TRBJ2-2, with 7 bases fitting TRBD2. The V segment lost 4 bases and the J segment 2 bases; nucleotides outside the gene matches: 5. The CDR3 runs to 15 residues. Germline V gene lookup returns CDR1 SGHRS and CDR2 YFSETQ. CDR3: CASSETSENTGELFF. As DNA, the CDR3 is TGCGCCAGCAGCGAAACTAGCGAAAACACCGGGGAGCTGTTTTTT.

This clone has only a few counts. V and J are TRBV2 and TRBJ2-5; 8 nucleotides align to TRBD2. After removal of 5 bases from V and 1 base from J, the junction contained 0 bases not matched to a gene. Per the germline V gene, CDR1 is SNHLY and CDR2 is FYNNEI. The CDR3 consists of 13 residues. As DNA, the CDR3 is TGTGCCAGCAGTCGGGAGGGCCAAGAGACCCAGTACTTC. Its protein product is CASSREGQETQYF.

The gene calls are TRBV30 and TRBJ1-5; D unclear. The CDR3 length is 13 residues. Trimming stripped 2 bases from V and 6 bases from J, with 11 bases between. Germline CDR1 and CDR2: GTSNPN and SVGIG (reference sequence). CDR3 bases: TGTGCCTGGAGTACTGGGCCATTTCAGCCCCAGCATTTT. This encodes CAWSTGPFQPQHF.

The V gene is TRBV28, the J gene TRBJ1-2, with 7 bases matching TRBD1. Germline V CDR1 and CDR2: MDHEN, SYDVKM. Trimming at V came to 6 bases and at J to 8 bases, leaving 21 bases not matched to a gene. The CDR3 loop spans 17 amino acids. CDR3 in DNA: TGTGCCAGCAGATCGACAGGGTCCCCGAGTGGCGGGCGAGGCTACACCTTC. Amino acids: CASRSTGSPSGGRGYTF.

This clone was found once. The chain combines TRBV7-9 with TRBJ2-7; 8 bases are a match to TRBD1. Germline V gene data show CDR1 as SEHNR and CDR2 as FQNEAQ (reference sequence). The CDR3 extends over 17 amino acids. Trimming took 4 bases from V and 6 from J; bases not matched to a gene: 17. The CDR3 DNA follows: TGTGCCAGCAGCTCATCCATCAGGGGGCGAGACCCCCTCGAGCAGTACTTC. Residues: CASSSSIRGRDPLEQYF.

The rearrangement links TRBV15 to TRBJ2-7; 7 bases align to TRBD1. The germline CDR1 and CDR2 sequences are LNHNV and YYDKDF (reference sequence). The CDR3 spans 16 residues. V was clipped by 1 base and J by 2 bases; unmatched bases: 8. The DNA for the CDR3 is TGTGCCACCAGCAGAGGTCAGACAGGGTCCCCCTACGAGCAGTACTTC. Protein sequence: CATSRGQTGSPYEQYF.

The gene calls are TRBV6-1 and TRBJ1-5; D perhaps matches TRBD1 (6 bases). Germline loops: CDR1 MNHNS, CDR2 SASEGT. The CDR3 is 14 residues long. V was trimmed by 7 bases and J by 1 base, leaving 11 bases between them. This CDR3 is CASTSGQSNQPQHF. CDR3 DNA: TGTGCCAGCACCTCCGGACAGAGCAATCAGCCCCAGCATTTT.